The source of this T cell receptor beta chain is a study of T cell responses to AZD1222 COVID-19 vaccine. General study results and limits: Just a handful of people given AZD1222 tested seropositive at baseline. Repertoire sampling was restricted to post-peak T cell response timepoints. Dominant at 160-218 and 743-854, vaccine-associated CD4 TCRs also spanned spike. Nearly half of the spike-specific TCRs reportedly recognize variant regions that carry no mutations.

This table comes from immunoSEQ multiplex PCR, and its TCRdb copy is limited to in-frame clones, with some not included. The data show more than 150,000 clones, 85% to 90% seen once. Germline values: CDR1 SGHTA, CDR2 FQGTGA. The CDR3 covers 13 residues. After removal of 4 bases from V and 3 bases from J, the junction contained 2 bases not matched to a gene. About this clone: The antigen is unknown.

V is TRBV7-3 and J is TRBJ2-7; 8 positions match TRBD2. The clonotype originates from an adult who received the AZD1222 COVID-19 vaccine. The material sequenced was peripheral blood, taken 28 days after the second AZD1222 dose. The DNA for the CDR3 is TGTGCCAGCAGCTCCGGGACTAGCTACGAGCAGTACTTC. Its protein is CASSSGTSYEQYF.